What follows are 9 T cell receptor beta chains derived from one specimen sequenced in a study of spatial heterogeneity in lung cancer. Time point described: sample taken at primary tumor resection. Sequencing covered unsorted whole RNA taken from tumor, nontumor lung or frozen PBMC. TCRdb used MiXCR to reprocess the 5' RACE reads, holding one entry per CDR3 protein. The repertoire includes 4,000 to 5,000 distinct CDR3 sequences, over 15% of them detected once, and approximately 6.5% sits in the top ten. The source material was PBMCs, sampled at surgery. All receptors derive from a male donor with early-stage non-small cell lung cancer.

This clonotype is medium-sized in the sample. The chain combines TRBV29-1 with TRBJ2-2, with 9 bases fitting TRBD1. J lost 3 bases, V lost 3 bases, and 2 bases had no gene match. CDR3 length: 14 residues. Germline CDR1 is SQVTM and CDR2 is ANQGSEA. DNA for the CDR3: TGCAGCGTTGAGGGACAGGGAGACACCGGGGAGCTGTTTTTT. Its translation: CSVEGQGDTGELFF.

A remark on this clonotype: Possible read error: a much larger clone is one base away. The chain employs TRBV9 and TRBJ1-1, with 7 bases that match TRBD1. The CDR3 totals 15 residues. Per germline, CDR1 SGDLS and CDR2 YYNGEE. Trimming cost V 3 bases and J 6 bases; bases outside gene matches: 11. This CDR3 reads CASSATTGMFAEAFF. The CDR3 region has the DNA TGTGCCAGCAGCGCAACGACAGGGATGTTTGCTGAAGCTTTCTTT. The full variable domain, completed using reference TRBV9 and TRBJ1-1, is DSGVTQTPKHLITATGQRVTLRCSPRSGDLSVYWYQQSLDQGLQFLIQYYNGEERAKGNILERFSAQQFPDLHSELNLSSLELGDSALYFCASSATTGMFAEAFFGQGTRLTVV.

In this sample, this clonotype is medium-sized. The chain is built from TRBV11-2 and TRBJ2-7, with D maybe TRBD1 (6 bases). The CDR3 length is 15 residues. Trimming left V 5 bases short and J 3 bases short, with 17 bases between. Germline V gene lookup returns CDR1 SGHAT and CDR2 FQNNGV. The CDR3 here is CASSERTDYIYEQYF. CDR3 nucleotides: TGTGCCAGCAGCGAGAGGACAGATTATATCTACGAGCAGTACTTC.

This clonotype has at least ten counts. The V gene is TRBV9, the J gene TRBJ2-7; 8 bases match TRBD1. Germline V gene data show CDR1 as SGDLS and CDR2 as YYNGEE. The CDR3 is made up of 15 amino acids. Trimming removed 1 base from V and 2 bases from J; junction bases left unmatched: 5. The CDR3 loop is CASSVSQGATYEQYF. CDR3 DNA: TGTGCCAGCAGCGTAAGCCAGGGGGCTACCTACGAGCAGTACTTC.

In this sample, this clonotype is medium-sized. This sequence joins TRBV2 and TRBJ2-2; 12 positions agree with TRBD1. The trim removed 6 bases at V and 3 bases at J, leaving 8 bases unmatched. The CDR3 runs 17 residues. Germline lookup yields CDR1 SNHLY and CDR2 FYNNEI. CDR3 nucleotide sequence: TGTGCCAGCAGGCTCAGGGACAGGGGGCTGTACACCGGGGAGCTGTTTTTT. Translated: CASRLRDRGLYTGELFF. The variable domain in full, with the rest retrieved from reference TRBV2 and TRBJ2-2, is EPEVTQTPSHQVTQMGQEVILRCVPISNHLYFYWYRQILGQKVEFLVSFYNNEISEKSEIFDDQFSVERPDGSNFTLKIRSTKLEDSAMYFCASRLRDRGLYTGELFFGEGSRLTVL.

In this sample, this clonotype is medium-sized. This chain uses TRBV6-6 with TRBJ2-3; D is uncertain. The CDR3 is 13 residues long. V was clipped by 7 bases and J by 1 base, with 9 bases between them. Germline-derived CDR1 and CDR2 are MNHNY and SVGAGI (reference sequence). CDR3 sequence: CASILGGTDTQYF. Here the CDR3 DNA reads TGTGCCAGCATCCTTGGGGGCACAGATACGCAGTATTTT.

This chain links TRBV20-1 with TRBJ2-5; D is ambiguous. This CDR3 comprises 14 residues. V was shortened by 0 bases and J by 2 bases, with 10 bases between the two germline ends. Germline V gives CDR1 DFQATT, CDR2 SNEGSKA (reference sequence). The DNA for the CDR3 is TGCAGTGCTAGAGAGGGAACCGAGCAAGAGACCCAGTACTTC. Protein product: CSAREGTEQETQYF.

This clonotype was observed a handful of times. The chain couples TRBV29-1 to TRBJ2-5, with 7 bases fitting TRBD1. CDR3 length: 14 amino acids. In germline, CDR1 is SQVTM, CDR2 ANQGSEA. Trimming at V came to 0 bases and at J to 5 bases, leaving 6 bases not matched to a gene. CDR3 in amino acids: CSVEDEGAGETQYF. CDR3 nucleotide sequence: TGCAGCGTTGAAGACGAGGGGGCCGGGGAGACCCAGTACTTC.

In this sample, this clonotype is medium-sized. The V gene is TRBV4-2, the J gene TRBJ2-6; D is unclear. The CDR3 sequence is 14 residues long. Trimming took 3 bases from V and 3 from J, leaving 6 bases between them. Germline V CDR1 and CDR2: LGHNA, YNFKEQ. The CDR3 DNA reads as TGTGCCAGCAGCCAGGTTGGTGGGGCCAACGTCCTGACTTTC. It yields the protein CASSQVGGANVLTF.